This entry features one TCR beta chain sequence. The data were taken from a study of shared clonotypes between healthy human individuals. Clones were read by immunoSEQ multiplex PCR, and TCRdb kept only the in-frame ones, dropping some. The repertoire holds fewer than 800,000 clones, with about 91% as singletons. Selected positively for CCR7 and CD45RO-negative, naive CD8 cells excluded terminally differentiated effector memory CD45RA+ cells. Sequenced: naive CD8+ T cells sorted from blood. This TCR derives from a man aged 25-45 years in good health.

CDR3 bases: TGTGCCAGCAGTGATACCCCCGACGAGCAGTACTTC. As protein: CASSDTPDEQYF. The chain uses TRBV6-1 and TRBJ2-7; D gene ambiguous. CDR1 and CDR2 from the germline V gene are MNHNS and SASEGT. The V end lost 3 bases, the J end lost 5 bases, and 8 bases lay between the germline ends. This CDR3 spans 12 amino acids.